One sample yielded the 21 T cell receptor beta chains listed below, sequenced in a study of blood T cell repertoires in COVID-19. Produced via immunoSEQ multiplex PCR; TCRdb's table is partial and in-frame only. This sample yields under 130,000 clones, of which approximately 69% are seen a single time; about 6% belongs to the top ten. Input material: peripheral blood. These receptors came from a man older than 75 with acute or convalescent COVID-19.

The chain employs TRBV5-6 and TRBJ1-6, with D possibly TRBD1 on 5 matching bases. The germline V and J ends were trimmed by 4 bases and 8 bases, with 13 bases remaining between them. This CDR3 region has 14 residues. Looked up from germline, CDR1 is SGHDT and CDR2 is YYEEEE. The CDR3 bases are TGTGCCAGCAGCCCCGACAGCGATGATTCACCCCTCCACTTT. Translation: CASSPDSDDSPLHF.

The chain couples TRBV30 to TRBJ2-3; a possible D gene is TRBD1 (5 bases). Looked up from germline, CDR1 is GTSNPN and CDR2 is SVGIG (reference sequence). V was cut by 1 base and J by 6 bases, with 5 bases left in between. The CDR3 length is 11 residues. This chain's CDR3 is CAWSAGDTQYF. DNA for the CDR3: TGTGCCTGGAGTGCAGGGGATACGCAGTATTTT.

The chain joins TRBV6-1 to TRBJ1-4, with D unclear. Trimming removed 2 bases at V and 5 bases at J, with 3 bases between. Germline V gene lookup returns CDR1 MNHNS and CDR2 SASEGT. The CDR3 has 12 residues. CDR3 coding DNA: TGTGCCAGCAGTGAACGGAATGAAAAACTGTTTTTT. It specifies CASSERNEKLFF.

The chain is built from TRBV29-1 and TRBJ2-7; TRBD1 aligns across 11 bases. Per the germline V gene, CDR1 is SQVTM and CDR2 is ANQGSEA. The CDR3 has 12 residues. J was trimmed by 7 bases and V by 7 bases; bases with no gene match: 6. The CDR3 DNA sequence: TGCAGCGGGATGGACAGGGGGCGAGAGCAGTACTTC. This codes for CSGMDRGREQYF.

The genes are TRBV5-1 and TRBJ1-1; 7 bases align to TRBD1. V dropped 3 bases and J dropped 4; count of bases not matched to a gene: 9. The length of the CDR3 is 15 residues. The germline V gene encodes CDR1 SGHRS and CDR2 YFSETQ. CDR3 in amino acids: CASSSVRGRSTEAFF. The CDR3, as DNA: TGCGCCAGCAGCTCGGTCAGGGGGAGGTCCACTGAAGCTTTCTTT.

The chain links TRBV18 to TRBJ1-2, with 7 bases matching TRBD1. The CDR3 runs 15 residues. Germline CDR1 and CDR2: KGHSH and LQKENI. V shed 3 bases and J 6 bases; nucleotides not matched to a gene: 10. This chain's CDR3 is CASSPPTGRTHGYTF. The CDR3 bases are TGTGCCAGCTCACCCCCGACAGGGAGGACCCATGGCTACACCTTC.

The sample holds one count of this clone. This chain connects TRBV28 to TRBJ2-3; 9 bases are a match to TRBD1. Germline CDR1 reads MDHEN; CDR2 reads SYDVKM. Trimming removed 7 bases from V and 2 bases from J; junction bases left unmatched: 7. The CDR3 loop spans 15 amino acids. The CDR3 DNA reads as TGTGCCAGCACCCTCGACAGGGGGGACACAGATACGCAGTATTTT. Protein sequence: CASTLDRGDTDTQYF.

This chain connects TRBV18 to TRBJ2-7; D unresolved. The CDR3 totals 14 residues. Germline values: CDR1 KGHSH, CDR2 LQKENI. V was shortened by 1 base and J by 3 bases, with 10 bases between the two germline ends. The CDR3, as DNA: TGTGCCAGCTCACCACGGGCAGAAAACTACGAGCAGTACTTC. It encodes CASSPRAENYEQYF.

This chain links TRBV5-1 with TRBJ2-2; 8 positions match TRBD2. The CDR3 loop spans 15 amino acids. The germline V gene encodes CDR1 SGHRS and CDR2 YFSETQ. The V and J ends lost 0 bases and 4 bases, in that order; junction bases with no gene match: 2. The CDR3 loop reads CASSLASGGTGELFF. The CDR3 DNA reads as TGCGCCAGCAGCTTGGCCAGCGGGGGCACCGGGGAGCTGTTTTTT.

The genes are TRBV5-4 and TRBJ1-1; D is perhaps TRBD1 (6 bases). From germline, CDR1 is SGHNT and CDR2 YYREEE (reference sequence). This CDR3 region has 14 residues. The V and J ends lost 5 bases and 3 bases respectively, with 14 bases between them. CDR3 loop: CASRRTATDTEAFF. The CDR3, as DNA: TGTGCCAGCAGGCGGACAGCGACGGACACTGAAGCTTTCTTT.

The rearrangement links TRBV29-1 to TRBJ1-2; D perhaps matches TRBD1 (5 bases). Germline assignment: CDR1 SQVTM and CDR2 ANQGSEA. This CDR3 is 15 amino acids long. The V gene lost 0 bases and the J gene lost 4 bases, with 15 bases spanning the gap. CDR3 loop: CSVEEGRGVTYGYTF. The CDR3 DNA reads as TGCAGCGTTGAAGAAGGGCGGGGGGTCACCTATGGCTACACCTTC.

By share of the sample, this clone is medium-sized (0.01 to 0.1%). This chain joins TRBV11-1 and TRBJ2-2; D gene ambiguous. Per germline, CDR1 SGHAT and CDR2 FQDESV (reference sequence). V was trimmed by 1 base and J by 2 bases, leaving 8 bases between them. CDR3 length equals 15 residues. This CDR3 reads CASSLGSGNTGELFF. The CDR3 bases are TGTGCCAGCAGCTTAGGGAGTGGAAACACCGGGGAGCTGTTTTTT.

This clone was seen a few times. The CDR3, as DNA: TGTGCCAGCGGGGAGGGGGGCGGCAATAATTCACCCCTCCACTTT. This sequence encodes CASGEGGGNNSPLHF. The chain recombines TRBV28 with TRBJ1-6, with D tentatively TRBD1 (6 bases). V was pared by 8 bases and J by 5 bases, with 16 bases between. CDR1 MDHEN and CDR2 SYDVKM come from the germline V gene. This CDR3 has 15 residues.

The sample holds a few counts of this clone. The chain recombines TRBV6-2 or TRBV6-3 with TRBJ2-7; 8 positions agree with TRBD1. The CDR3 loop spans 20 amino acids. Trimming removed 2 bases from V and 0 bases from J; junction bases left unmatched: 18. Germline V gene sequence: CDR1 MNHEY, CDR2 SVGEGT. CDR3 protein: CASSYDSAGQEFLSSYEQYF. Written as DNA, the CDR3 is TGTGCCAGCAGTTACGATTCCGCGGGACAGGAGTTTTTGAGCTCCTACGAGCAGTACTTC.

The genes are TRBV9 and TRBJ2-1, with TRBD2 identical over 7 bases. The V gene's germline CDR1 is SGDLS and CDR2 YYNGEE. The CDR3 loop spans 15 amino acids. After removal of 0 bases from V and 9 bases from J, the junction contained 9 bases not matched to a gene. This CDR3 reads CASSVGGGRISEQFF. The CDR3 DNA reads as TGTGCCAGCAGCGTAGGAGGCGGGAGAATAAGTGAGCAGTTCTTC.

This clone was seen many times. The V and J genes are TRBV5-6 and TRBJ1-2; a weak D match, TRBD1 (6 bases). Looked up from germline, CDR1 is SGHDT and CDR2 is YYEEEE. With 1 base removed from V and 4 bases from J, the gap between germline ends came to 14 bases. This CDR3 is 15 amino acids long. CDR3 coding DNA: TGTGCCAGCAGCTTGACAGGGAGCCTAACCTATGGCTACACCTTC. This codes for CASSLTGSLTYGYTF.

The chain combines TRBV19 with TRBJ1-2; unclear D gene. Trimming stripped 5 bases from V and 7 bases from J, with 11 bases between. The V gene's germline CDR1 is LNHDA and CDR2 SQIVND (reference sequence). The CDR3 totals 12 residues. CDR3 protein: CASSGVGSGYTF. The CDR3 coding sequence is TGTGCCAGTAGTGGAGTCGGTTCTGGCTACACCTTC.

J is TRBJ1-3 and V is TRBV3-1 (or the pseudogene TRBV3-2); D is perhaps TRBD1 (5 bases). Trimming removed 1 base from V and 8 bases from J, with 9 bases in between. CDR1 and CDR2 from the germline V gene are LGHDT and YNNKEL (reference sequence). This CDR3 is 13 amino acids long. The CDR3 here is CASSQGGADTIYF. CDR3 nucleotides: TGTGCCAGCAGCCAAGGCGGGGCTGACACCATATATTTT.

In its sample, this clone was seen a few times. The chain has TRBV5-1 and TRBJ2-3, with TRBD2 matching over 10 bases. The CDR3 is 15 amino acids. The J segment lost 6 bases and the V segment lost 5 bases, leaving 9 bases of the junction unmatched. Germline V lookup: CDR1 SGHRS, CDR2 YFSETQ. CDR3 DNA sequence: TGCGCCAGCAGAGGTCCTAGCGGGAGTGAGGATACGCAGTATTTT. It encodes CASRGPSGSEDTQYF.

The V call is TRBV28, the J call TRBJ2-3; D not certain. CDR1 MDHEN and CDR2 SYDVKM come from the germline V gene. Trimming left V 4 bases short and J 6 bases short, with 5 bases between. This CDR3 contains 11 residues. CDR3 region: CASSSLDTQYF. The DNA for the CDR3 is TGTGCCAGCAGTTCCTTGGATACGCAGTATTTT. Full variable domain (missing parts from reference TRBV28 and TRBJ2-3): DVKVTQSSRYLVKRTGEKVFLECVQDMDHENMFWYRQDPGLGLRLIYFSYDVKMKEKGDIPEGYSVSREKKERFSLILESASTNQTSMYLCASSSLDTQYFGPGTRLTVL.

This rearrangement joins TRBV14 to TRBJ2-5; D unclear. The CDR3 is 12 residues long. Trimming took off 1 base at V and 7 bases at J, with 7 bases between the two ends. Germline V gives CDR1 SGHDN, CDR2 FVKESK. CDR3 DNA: TGTGCCAGCAGCCAAGGCTATGGGACCCAGTACTTC. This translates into CASSQGYGTQYF.